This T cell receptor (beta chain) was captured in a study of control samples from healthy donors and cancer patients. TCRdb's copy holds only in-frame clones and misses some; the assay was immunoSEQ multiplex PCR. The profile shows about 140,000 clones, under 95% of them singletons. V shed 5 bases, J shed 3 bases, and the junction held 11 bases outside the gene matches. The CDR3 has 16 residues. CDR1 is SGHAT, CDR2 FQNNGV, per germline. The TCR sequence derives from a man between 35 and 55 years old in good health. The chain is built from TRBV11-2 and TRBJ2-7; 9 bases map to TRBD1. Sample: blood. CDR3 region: CASSPWEGTGIYEQYF. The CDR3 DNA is TGTGCCAGCAGCCCCTGGGAGGGGACAGGGATCTACGAGCAGTACTTC. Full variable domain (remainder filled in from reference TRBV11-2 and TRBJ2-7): EAGVAQSPRYKIIEKRQSVAFWCNPISGHATLYWYQQILGQGPKLLIQFQNNGVVDDSQLPKDRFSAERLKGVDSTLKIQPAKLEDSAVYLCASSPWEGTGIYEQYFGPGTRLTVT.